This passage covers 11 T cell receptor beta chains from one sample sequenced in a study of T cell repertoires in cytomegalovirus infection. MiXCR, applied by TCRdb to the reads, yields one record per CDR3 protein. The data contain 830,000 or so distinct CDR3 sequences, roughly 33% of them singletons. These receptors lack a known antigen. The sample here was cultured CD8+ T cells from PBMCs, taken from culture after CMV antigen stimulation. These receptors were obtained from a human donor in good health (CMV status not recorded). Some clones in this sample may be carry-over from other donors' samples.

The chain couples TRBV6-4 to TRBJ1-2; no clear D. The CDR3 is 14 residues long. Looked up from germline, CDR1 is MRHNA and CDR2 is SNTAGT. Trimming removed 6 bases at V and 3 bases at J, with 14 bases between. The CDR3 protein is CASRKVGQYYGYTF. The CDR3 DNA is TGTGCCAGCAGGAAAGTCGGCCAATACTATGGCTACACCTTC.

As concerns this clonotype: At one boundary the junction diverges from the germline segment, which might be a read error. Here the CDR3 DNA reads TGTGCCAGCAGCTTGCCACTAGCTGGGATCTTC. Translated, it gives CASSLPLAGIF. This chain uses TRBV6-1 with TRBJ2-1, with a tentative D call TRBD2 (6 bases). CDR3 length: 11 amino acids. Germline assignment: CDR1 MNHNS and CDR2 SASEGT.

The sample holds a few counts of this clonotype. This chain links TRBV13 with TRBJ2-4, with D possibly being TRBD1 (6 bases). CDR3 size: 15 residues. V shed 4 bases and J shed 5 bases, with 15 bases lying between them. Germline V gene sequence: CDR1 PRHDT, CDR2 FYEKMQ (reference sequence). The CDR3 reads CASSSTGGGENIQYF. DNA of the CDR3: TGTGCCAGCAGCTCCACTGGGGGCGGAGAAAACATTCAGTACTTC.

This clonotype was observed a few times. This chain joins TRBV28 and TRBJ1-5, with D tentatively TRBD1 (5 bases). The CDR3 is 16 amino acids. CDR1 and CDR2 (germline): MDHEN, SYDVKM. V was trimmed by 5 bases and J by 0 bases, leaving 14 bases between them. The CDR3 DNA sequence: TGTGCCAGCAGTCTTTTGGGGCCGGGTAGCAATCAGCCCCAGCATTTT. Translation: CASSLLGPGSNQPQHF.

There are a few counts of this clonotype. J is TRBJ1-6 and V is TRBV12-3 or TRBV12-4; no reliable D call. This CDR3 spans 18 amino acids. The V end was cut by 3 bases, the J end by 2 bases, with 17 bases between. CDR3: CASSFYPPSVAYNSPLHF. The CDR3 DNA follows: TGTGCCAGCAGTTTTTACCCTCCGTCAGTAGCCTATAATTCACCCCTCCACTTT.

This clonotype was detected a few times. The chain combines TRBV6-5 with TRBJ2-1; 11 bases match TRBD2. CDR3 length: 15 residues. V gave up 2 bases and J gave up 9 bases; unmatched junction bases: 6. The germline V gene has CDR1 MNHEY and CDR2 SVGAGI. The CDR3 spells CASSYKVAGGVEQFF. CDR3 DNA sequence: TGTGCCAGCAGTTACAAGGTAGCGGGGGGGGTTGAGCAGTTCTTC.

The chain combines TRBV20-1 with TRBJ1-1; tentatively, D is TRBD1 (5 bases). The CDR3 sequence is 16 residues long. Germline values: CDR1 DFQATT, CDR2 SNEGSKA (reference sequence). V dropped 6 bases and J dropped 0 bases, with 20 bases sitting between them. The CDR3 DNA is TGCAGTGCCAATCCTAGTCCAGGGAACCTGAACACTGAAGCTTTCTTT. It encodes CSANPSPGNLNTEAFF.

V usage is TRBV6-2 or TRBV6-3 and J usage is TRBJ1-1, with D hard to call. The CDR3 covers 14 residues. V was shortened by 2 bases and J by 0 bases, with 7 bases between the two germline ends. Germline CDR1 and CDR2: MNHEY and SVGEGT. CDR3 residues: CASSYSQVNTEAFF. CDR3 nucleotide sequence: TGTGCCAGCAGTTACAGTCAGGTGAACACTGAAGCTTTCTTT.

Of note for this clonotype: A read error is possible here, since a much larger clone lies one base away. The V gene is TRBV7-9, the J gene TRBJ2-5; TRBD1 matches 8 bases. The V gene's germline CDR1 is SEHNR and CDR2 FQNEAQ (reference sequence). The CDR3 covers 14 residues. The CDR3 DNA is TGTGCCAGCAGCCTTGACAGGGGAGGAGAGACCAAGTACTTC. Protein: CASSLDRGGETKYF. The whole variable domain, remainder taken from reference TRBV7-9 and TRBJ2-5, is DTGVSQNPRHKITKRGQNVTFRCDPISEHNRLYWYRQTLGQGPEFLTYFQNEAQLEKSRLLSDRFSAERPKGSFSTLEIQRTEQGDSAMYLCASSLDRGGETKYFGPGTRLLVL.

This clonotype was counted ten times or more. The chain links TRBV7-9 to TRBJ1-2, with a weak D call TRBD1 (6 bases). The CDR3 totals 14 residues. Germline V gene sequence: CDR1 SEHNR, CDR2 FQNEAQ (reference sequence). Trimming removed 4 bases from V and 5 bases from J, with 14 bases in between. CDR3: CASSSPEDRYGYTF. CDR3 DNA: TGTGCCAGCAGCTCACCCGAGGACAGATATGGCTACACCTTC.

V and J are TRBV27 and TRBJ1-5, with D possibly TRBD1 on 5 matching bases. V lost 5 bases and J lost 6, with 11 bases in between. The CDR3 consists of 13 residues. Germline CDR1 and CDR2: MNHEY and SMNVEV (reference sequence). CDR3 loop: CASSDSKVQPQHF. The CDR3 nucleotides are TGTGCCAGCAGTGACAGTAAAGTTCAGCCCCAGCATTTT.